The rows below give T cell receptor beta chains drawn from one sample of a study of T cell responses to AZD1222 COVID-19 vaccine. Some clones are missing from TCRdb's copy, which holds only in-frame ones; the method was immunoSEQ multiplex PCR. The table records 250,000 to 300,000 clones, roughly 93% of them present only once. The source was peripheral blood, collected 28 days after the second AZD1222 dose. The receptors come from an adult who received the AZD1222 COVID-19 vaccine. CDR3s leave out the opening cysteine and the closing phenylalanine or tryptophan. Size is omitted from some rows. Given values are once, few, many or a class for expanded clones.

. TRBJ2-1 TRBV7-2 ASSLGTSGSQF
. TRBJ2-5 TRBV9 ASSVEGGETQY
. TRBJ2-7 TRBV7-2 ASSLRAEYYEQY
. TRBJ2-7 TRBV18 ASSHTGYEQY
. TRBJ2-2 TRBV9 ASSVVSSGTRTGELF
. TRBJ1-6 TRBV19 ASSIGQLNNSPLH
. TRBJ1-1 TRBV7-9 ASSLARPGQGANTEAF
. TRBJ2-7 TRBV2 ASSGTRGEQY
. TRBJ2-1 TRBV25-1 ASSENLGMF
. TRBJ2-3 TRBV5-1 ASSLAGTGGTDTQY
. TRBJ1-1 TRBV4-1 ASSLEGGHMNTEAF
. TRBJ2-5 TRBV5-1 ASSLGGGYQETQY
. TRBJ1-5 TRBV2 ASSDRASNQPQH
. TRBJ2-7 TRBV28 ASIGASSSYEQY
. TRBJ1-5 TRBV9 ASSASGTGDQPQH
. TRBJ2-3 TRBV14 ASSQDGGLASDTQY
. TRBJ1-5 TRBV5-5 ASSLMADSNQPQH
. TRBJ2-2 TRBV5-4 ASSLKTGDVGELF
once TRBJ1-1 TRBV7-9 ASSLGGLGTEAF
. TRBJ2-6 TRBV5-8 ASSLQGPHSSGANVLT
. TRBJ2-7 TRBV28 ASSSSSGLSYEQY
. TRBJ1-5 TRBV5-8 ASSSGTTVDSNQPQH
. TRBJ1-4 TRBV5-6 ASSFAATNEKLF
. TRBJ2-1 TRBV6-2/TRBV6-3 ASSYPLAGARYNEQF
. TRBJ2-1 TRBV11-1 ASSSLAGGPYNEQF
. TRBJ2-7 TRBV5-6 ASSGDYEQY
. TRBJ2-7 TRBV5-4 ASSLGRGGQKSSYEQY
. TRBJ2-1 TRBV27 ASSSSSYNEQF
. TRBJ2-7 TRBV4-2 ASSQALRANEQY
. TRBJ2-6 TRBV28 ASSLNRDSRRGLT
. TRBJ1-1 TRBV19 ASSRGALIGGMNTEAF
few TRBJ2-5 TRBV20-1 SALTRETQY
. TRBJ2-7 TRBV3-1/TRBV3-2 ASSRGGREQY
few TRBJ2-7 TRBV6-5 ATADRAPREQY
. TRBJ1-2 TRBV19 ASSIDPEYGYT
. TRBJ1-6 TRBV11-2 ASSLGQNNSPLH
. TRBJ2-4 TRBV11-2 ASSLVSWNIQY
. TRBJ2-1 TRBV7-9 ASSLLRESSYNEQF
. TRBJ1-4 TRBV10-1 ASSRDRSGELF
. TRBJ1-1 TRBV7-8 ASSHGTRAEAF
. TRBJ2-1 TRBV6-5 ATGRDRAYNEQF
. TRBJ2-7 TRBV19 ASSMGQGSYEQY
. TRBJ2-6 TRBV5-6 ASSVRDAGANVLT
. TRBJ1-1 TRBV5-1 ASSFSPGSDAEAF
. TRBJ1-6 TRBV13 ASRGFNSPLH
. TRBJ1-3 TRBV5-6 ASSAQGSGNTIY
. TRBJ2-1 TRBV11-1 ASSLKGQGHHEQF